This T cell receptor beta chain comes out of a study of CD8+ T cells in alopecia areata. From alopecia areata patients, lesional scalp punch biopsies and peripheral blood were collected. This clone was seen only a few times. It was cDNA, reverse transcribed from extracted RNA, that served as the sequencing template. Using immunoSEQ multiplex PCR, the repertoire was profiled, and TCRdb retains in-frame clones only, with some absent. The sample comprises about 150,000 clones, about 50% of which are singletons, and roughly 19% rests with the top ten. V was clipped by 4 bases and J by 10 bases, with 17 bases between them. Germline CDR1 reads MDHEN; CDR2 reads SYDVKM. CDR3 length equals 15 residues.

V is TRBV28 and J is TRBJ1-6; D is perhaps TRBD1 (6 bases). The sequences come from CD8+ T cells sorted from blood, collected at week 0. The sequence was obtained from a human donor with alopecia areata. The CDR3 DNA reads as TGTGCCAGCAGTTCCCGGGACACTATCGGGTCACCCCTCCACTTT. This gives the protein CASSSRDTIGSPLHF.